This T cell receptor beta chain stems from a study of blood T cell repertoires in COVID-19. Turning to the study itself: Sources were T cells, B-cell-depleted T cells, or PBMCs; the material itself was cDNA or gDNA.

V lost 3 bases and J 1 base, leaving 11 bases between the germline ends. The CDR3 runs 15 residues. Per the germline V gene, CDR1 is LNHDA and CDR2 is SQIVND (reference sequence). In the original processing: Estimation of nucleated cell counts was performed using reference gene primer amplification. The repertoire was sequenced with immunoSEQ multiplex PCR; TCRdb's copy has only in-frame clones and lacks some. V and J calls and clone size come straight from that table; D and trimming were deduced from the DNA. Found here are just over 650,000 clones, 75% to 90% of them singletons; the top ten hold roughly 0.25%.

This TCR derives from a woman aged 18-35 years with acute or convalescent COVID-19. The J gene is TRBJ2-3, the V gene TRBV19; a possible D gene is TRBD2 (6 bases). Specimen: peripheral blood. CDR3 nucleotide sequence: TGTGCCAGTAGTATCGGGACGGGAGGCACAGATACGCAGTATTTT. Translated: CASSIGTGGTDTQYF.